This T cell receptor (beta chain) was sequenced for a study of tissue T cells after allogeneic stem cell transplantation. Profiled with immunoSEQ multiplex PCR; TCRdb holds only in-frame clones, not every one. In the table there are about 9,000 clones, 45% of which are singletons. Whole-study results and caveats: Within patients, tissue anatomy strongly shaped TCR repertoire composition. Across patients, clones rarely overlapped, yet motif clusters were shared tissue-specifically. In patients and mice, blood and spleen missed much of tissue repertoire.

Noted time point: mouse harvest day 7 after allogeneic transplant. Tail vein injection delivered 10^7 T-cell-depleted bone marrow cells and 10^6 splenic CD5+ T cells. Tissues came from B6→BALB/c major-mismatch GVHD mice at day 7 or 14. On this clone: As yet, its antigen is unknown. Here the gene names and germline are mouse. The read comes to an end 1 residue before the CDR3 does, leaving the germline J gene to fill in the end.

The CDR3 is 13 amino acids. Germline CDR1 reads SNHLY; CDR2 reads FYNGKV (reference sequence). V lost 5 bases to trimming and J lost 0 bases, with 6 bases between them. The receptor was derived from a female BALB/c mouse given C57BL/6 T cells with graft-versus-host disease after an allogeneic hematopoietic cell transplant. Sequencing used gut tissue. V is TRBV3 and J is TRBJ2-3; no reliable D call. CDR3 DNA (partial): TGTGCCAGCAGCAAAACTAGTGCAGAAACGCTGTAT. Translating it yields CASSKTSAETLY. The complete CDR3 sequence is CASSKTSAETLYF.